The T cell receptor beta chain described here comes from a study of human T cells and chemical hapten exposure. Study-wide context: Across samples, TCR yields varied, mostly owing to small differences in pooled library volumes.

Time point reported: patch test 2, 6 weeks after DPC sensitization. Treatment indicated: therapeutic diphenylcyclopropenone sensitization with weekly scalp DPC. Patients had alopecia, were aged 18 to 70, and were not pregnant. A single record per CDR3 protein comes from TCRdb applying MiXCR to the RACE reads. The sample consists of approximately 91,000 distinct CDR3 sequences, roughly 10% of them appearing once. General study results and limits: TCRs whose frequency exceeded 1 in 1000 remained the same following DPC sensitization.

Between the trimmed V and J ends, which lost 0 bases and 0 bases, there was a span of 24 bases. Germline values: CDR1 MNHEY, CDR2 SVGEGT. This CDR3 spans 21 amino acids. This clonotype showed up many times. Its antigen is unidentified. V gene TRBV6-2 or TRBV6-3 combines with J gene TRBJ1-5; D remains ambiguous. The source was whole blood, collected in connection with sensitization to the hapten diphenylcyclopropenone (DPC). This clonotype was sampled from a man younger than 35 with alopecia areata. Some clones in this sample may be carry-over from other donors' samples. The DNA of the CDR3 is TGTGCCAGCAGTTACTCGCTGGGATTCGGGGTCAGAACTTATAGCAATCAGCCCCAGCATTTT. This gives the protein CASSYSLGFGVRTYSNQPQHF.